A single sample gave rise to the 9 T cell receptor beta chains below, sequenced in a study of T-cell memory formation after mild COVID-19 (dated by TCRdb to the early 2020s). The library was generated by 5' RACE. Sequencing was performed on an Illumina NovaSeq 6000. TCRdb handled the public reads itself, with Q25 trimming in fastp and clone calling in MiXCR, and kept productive beta chains. Entries that share a CDR3 protein sequence are merged under the most common genes and DNA. The sample includes 120,000 to 150,000 distinct CDR3 sequences, with under 7% observed a single time. The ten top clones hold 2% to 2.5% of the sample. The sample consisted of PBMCs or a T cell subset sorted from them (not recorded which). The receptors were sampled from an adult woman who had mild COVID-19 (a few samples of this study predate the infection). The sample titles of this study are shuffled in the database, so cell type and time point are left out; the donor was told from shared clones.

This clonotype was recorded at least ten times. The chain combines TRBV7-9 with TRBJ2-5; D is uncertain. The CDR3 has 14 amino acids. Germline CDR1 SEHNR, CDR2 FQNEAQ (reference sequence). Trimming took off 5 bases at V and 1 base at J, with 11 bases between the two ends. The CDR3 sequence is CASSLQGAQETQYF. CDR3 nucleotide sequence: TGTGCCAGCAGCCTTCAAGGAGCCCAAGAGACCCAGTACTTC.

This clonotype showed up many times. The chain recombines TRBV5-1 with TRBJ1-2; 9 bases align to TRBD1. This CDR3 has 14 residues. After removal of 0 bases from V and 7 bases from J, the junction contained 4 bases not matched to a gene. CDR1 is SGHRS, CDR2 YFSETQ, per germline. CDR3 protein: CASSLDRGRLGYTF. CDR3 sequence (DNA): TGCGCCAGCAGCTTGGACAGGGGGCGTCTTGGCTACACCTTC. The complete variable domain, with remaining parts taken from reference TRBV5-1 and TRBJ1-2, reads KAGVTQTPRYLIKTRGQQVTLSCSPISGHRSVSWYQQTPGQGLQFLFEYFSETQRNKGNFPGRFSGRQFSNSRSEMNVSTLELGDSALYLCASSLDRGRLGYTFGSGTRLTVV.

Many counts were recorded for this clonotype. The rearrangement uses TRBV20-1 and TRBJ1-2; D is perhaps TRBD1 (5 bases). The V end lost 3 bases, the J end lost 8 bases, and 16 bases lay between the germline ends. The germline V gene has CDR1 DFQATT and CDR2 SNEGSKA (reference sequence). CDR3 length: 13 residues. This CDR3 is CSASPSSWGGYTF. The CDR3, as DNA: TGCAGTGCTAGCCCATCTAGTTGGGGCGGCTACACCTTC.

This clonotype was counted a few times. The chain links TRBV7-2 to TRBJ2-3; D possibly corresponds to TRBD2 (5 bases). This CDR3 has 16 amino acids. With 0 bases removed from V and 3 bases from J, the gap between germline ends came to 13 bases. Germline CDR1 reads SGHTA; CDR2 reads FQGNSA. This CDR3 reads CASSLAASLVTDTQYF. The DNA of the CDR3 is TGTGCCAGCAGCTTAGCGGCTAGCTTAGTAACAGATACGCAGTATTTT.

This clonotype was counted at least ten times. The chain recombines TRBV28 with TRBJ1-1; D is unclear. From germline, CDR1 is MDHEN and CDR2 SYDVKM. The CDR3 has 15 amino acids. With 7 bases removed from V and 5 bases from J, the gap between germline ends came to 20 bases. The CDR3 coding sequence is TGTGCCAGCACCCCTGGCAGCTCGGGGTATACTGAAGCTTTCTTT. Its translation is CASTPGSSGYTEAFF.

This clonotype was recorded at least ten times. The V call is TRBV4-1, the J call TRBJ1-5; weak D call: TRBD1 (5 bases). Germline assignment: CDR1 MGHRA and CDR2 YSYEKL. The CDR3 contains 19 residues. The V end was cut by 1 base, the J end by 2 bases, with 21 bases between. The CDR3 loop reads CASSQAGARGPVGNQPQHF. CDR3 nucleotide sequence: TGCGCCAGCAGCCAAGCGGGAGCAAGGGGCCCTGTGGGCAATCAGCCCCAGCATTTT.

The chain uses TRBV7-8 and TRBJ1-2; D perhaps matches TRBD1 (5 bases). Trimming left V 0 bases short and J 7 bases short, with 12 bases between. There are 14 residues in the CDR3. CDR1 SGHVS and CDR2 FQNEAQ come from the germline V gene. DNA for the CDR3: TGTGCCAGCAGCTTAGCCCCCAGGGCGGCTGGCTACACCTTC. Translating it yields CASSLAPRAAGYTF.

This clonotype was observed at least ten times. This chain connects TRBV7-2 to TRBJ2-7; 7 nucleotides agree with TRBD1. CDR3 length equals 15 residues. The ends lost 3 bases at V and 0 bases at J; junction bases unmatched: 5. Germline CDR1 and CDR2: SGHTA and FQGNSA. The CDR3 region is CASSFDRETSYEQYF. CDR3 DNA sequence: TGTGCCAGCAGCTTCGACAGGGAAACCTCCTACGAGCAGTACTTC.

This clonotype was counted many times. The V call is TRBV7-3, the J call TRBJ2-7, with D perhaps TRBD1 (6 bases). Germline CDR1 SGHTA, CDR2 FQGTGA. The CDR3 is 13 amino acids. Between the trimmed V and J ends, which lost 5 bases and 3 bases, there was a span of 11 bases. Here the CDR3 reads CASSLDRNYEQYF. The CDR3 region has the DNA TGTGCCAGCAGCCTGGACAGAAACTACGAGCAGTACTTC.